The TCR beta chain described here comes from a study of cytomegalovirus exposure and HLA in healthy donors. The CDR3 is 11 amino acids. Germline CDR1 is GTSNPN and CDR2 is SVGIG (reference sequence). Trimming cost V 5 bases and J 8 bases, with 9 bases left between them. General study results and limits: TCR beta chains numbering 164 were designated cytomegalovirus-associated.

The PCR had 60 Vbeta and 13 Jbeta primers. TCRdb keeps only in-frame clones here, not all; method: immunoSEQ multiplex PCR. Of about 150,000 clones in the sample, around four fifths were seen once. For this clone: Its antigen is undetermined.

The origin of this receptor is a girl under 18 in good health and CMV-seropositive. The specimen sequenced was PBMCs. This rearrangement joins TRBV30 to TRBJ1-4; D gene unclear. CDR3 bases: TGTGCCTGGGGGGAGGTGGAAAAACTGTTTTTT. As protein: CAWGEVEKLFF.